The rows below give T cell receptor beta chains drawn from one sample of a study of cytomegalovirus exposure and HLA in healthy donors. The assay was immunoSEQ multiplex PCR, and TCRdb's table has in-frame clones only and misses some. The sample has about 150,000 clones; around 81% are singletons. The sequenced sample consisted of PBMCs. These receptors all stem from a woman in her thirties or forties in good health and CMV-seropositive. CDR3s include the opening cysteine and the closing phenylalanine or tryptophan.

J	V	CDR3
TRBJ1-2	TRBV7-9	CAINVLREPDNYGYTF
TRBJ2-7	TRBV5-6	CASSRSGTSVYEQYF
TRBJ2-5	TRBV6-1	CASSGGTSGSETQYF
TRBJ1-1	TRBV6-5	CASRRGLDTEAFF
TRBJ1-1	TRBV9	CASSRGQANTEAFF
TRBJ2-1	TRBV25-1	CASLTAGTSGAPYNEQFF
TRBJ2-7	TRBV28	CASSLWGRSSYEQYF
TRBJ2-7	TRBV5-1	CASSLYGSGSTAYEQYF
TRBJ2-2	TRBV5-1	CASSRTSGSTGELFF
TRBJ2-7	TRBV7-9	CASSLGTYRGYEQYF
TRBJ2-7	TRBV18	CASSPLSSYEQYF
TRBJ1-3	TRBV4-2	CASSQDDRGLGNTIYF
TRBJ1-5	TRBV19	CASRIMGTGRNQPQHF
TRBJ2-3	TRBV20-1	CSAQLAGTYF
TRBJ1-1	TRBV28	CASLEGGNTEAFF
TRBJ2-3	TRBV5-6	CASSSYPSGNTDTQYF
TRBJ2-7	TRBV28	CASPGPVYSGYEQYF
TRBJ1-1	TRBV30	CAWRGSGQVRTEAFF
TRBJ2-1	TRBV28	CASSQRTSGSNEQFF
TRBJ1-4	TRBV5-1	CASSLSGAEGEKLFF
TRBJ1-1	TRBV30	CAWSVPLPRTANTEAFF
TRBJ1-5	TRBV19	CASSIFHGTASNQPQHF
TRBJ1-4	TRBV18	CASSLRDRGRTNEKLFF
TRBJ1-4	TRBV29-1	CSVLGGLTGTVNEKLFF
TRBJ2-2	TRBV7-9	CASRVAGVSGELFF
TRBJ2-3	TRBV28	CASRTPLGGGTDTQYF